This entry concerns a single TCR beta chain. These data belong to a study of T-cell reconstitution after alpha-beta-depleted transplantation in children. Library preparation (for TCRbeta) was performed with unique molecular identifiers. TCRdb reprocessed the PCR reads with MiXCR, giving one entry per CDR3 protein. The repertoire holds about a million distinct CDR3 sequences, with less than 30% as singletons. CDR1 and CDR2 from the germline V gene are LGHNA and YNFKEQ. The CDR3 spans 15 residues. J gave up 4 bases and V 4 bases, and 5 bases lay outside the gene matches. The sequence derives from a boy in the first two years of life who had a stem cell transplant for SCID, so the T cells may come from the graft donor. The chain is built from TRBV4-2 and TRBJ2-1; 9 nucleotides agree with TRBD1. The material was PBMCs, mostly from graft donor cells, obtained 360 days after TCRalphabeta/CD19-depleted stem cell transplant. The CDR3 loop is CASSRNRGLYNEQFF. The CDR3 DNA reads TGTGCCAGCAGCCGAAACAGGGGGCTTTACAATGAGCAGTTCTTC.